This TCR beta chain was observed in a study of vaccination and CD4 T cells after COVID-19. About the study: Blood was drawn a median roughly 66 days post second dose, range 14 to 241. SARS-CoV-2, HCoV-NL63, HCoV-OC43 and HCoV-229E supplied the overlapping spike peptides used to stimulate cells.

Treatment noted: roughly 10-day PBMC culture with coronavirus spike peptide pools or control peptides (ViraFEST assay). From the approximately eleven-day cultures, CD4+ T cells were isolated by negative selection. Whole-study results and caveats: Convalescent patients had 304 of 307 vaccine-specific clones showing spike mono-reactivity.

With respect to this clonotype: The antigen remains unidentified.

Germline V gene sequence: CDR1 SGHAT, CDR2 FQNNGV. The CDR3 has 13 amino acids. Deletions cut 5 bases from V and 4 bases from J, with 11 bases between. Once obtained from cultured CD4+ T cells, the DNA was sequenced using the Oncomine TCR Beta short-read assay. TCRdb fed the PCR reads into MiXCR, producing one record per CDR3 protein. The table has some 7,000 distinct CDR3 sequences, approximately 21% seen once. Sequences were derived from CD4+ T cells from blood, cultured in vitro, sampled after SARS-CoV-2 vaccination. The TCR originated in a human donor who had recovered from COVID-19. The V and J genes are TRBV11-2 and TRBJ1-2; D gene uncertain. In nucleotides, the CDR3 is TGTGCCAGCAGCCCGGATCGGGGCTATGGCTACACCTTC. It is translated as CASSPDRGYGYTF.